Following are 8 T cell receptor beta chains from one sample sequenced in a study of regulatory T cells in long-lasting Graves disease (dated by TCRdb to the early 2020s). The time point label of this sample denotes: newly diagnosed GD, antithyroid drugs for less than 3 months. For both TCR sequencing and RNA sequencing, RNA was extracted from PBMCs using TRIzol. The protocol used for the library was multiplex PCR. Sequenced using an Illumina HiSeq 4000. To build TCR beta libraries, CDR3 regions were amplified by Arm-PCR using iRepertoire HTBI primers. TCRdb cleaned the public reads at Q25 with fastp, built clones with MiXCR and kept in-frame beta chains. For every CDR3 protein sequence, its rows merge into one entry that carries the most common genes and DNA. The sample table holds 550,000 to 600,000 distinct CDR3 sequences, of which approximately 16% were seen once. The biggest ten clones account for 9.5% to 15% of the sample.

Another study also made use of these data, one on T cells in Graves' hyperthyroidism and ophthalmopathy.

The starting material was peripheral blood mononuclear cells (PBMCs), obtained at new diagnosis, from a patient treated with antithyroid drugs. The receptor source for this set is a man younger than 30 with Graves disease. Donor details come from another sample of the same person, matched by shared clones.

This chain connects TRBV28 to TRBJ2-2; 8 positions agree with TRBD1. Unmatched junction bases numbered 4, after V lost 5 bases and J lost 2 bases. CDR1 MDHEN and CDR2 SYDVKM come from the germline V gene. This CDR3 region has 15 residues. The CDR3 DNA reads TGTGCCAGCAGTCGGACAGGGAGAAACACCGGGGAGCTGTTTTTT. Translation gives CASSRTGRNTGELFF.

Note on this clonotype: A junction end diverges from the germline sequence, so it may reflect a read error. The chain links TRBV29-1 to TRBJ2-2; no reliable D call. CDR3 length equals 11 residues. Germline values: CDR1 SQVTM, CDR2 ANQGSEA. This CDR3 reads CSIEYTGELFF. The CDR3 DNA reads TGCAGCATTGAGTACACCGGGGAGCTGTTTTTT.

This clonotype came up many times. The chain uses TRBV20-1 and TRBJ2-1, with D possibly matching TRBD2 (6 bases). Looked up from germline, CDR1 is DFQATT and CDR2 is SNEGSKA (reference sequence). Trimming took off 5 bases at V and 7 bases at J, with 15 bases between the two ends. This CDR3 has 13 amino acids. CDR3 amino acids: CSAPRGGGNEQFF. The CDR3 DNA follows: TGCAGTGCTCCTCGGGGAGGCGGGAATGAGCAGTTCTTC.

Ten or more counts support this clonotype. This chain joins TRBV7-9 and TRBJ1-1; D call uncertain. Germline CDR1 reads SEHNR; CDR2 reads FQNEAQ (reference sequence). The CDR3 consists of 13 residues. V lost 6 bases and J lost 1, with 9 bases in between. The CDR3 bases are TGTGCCAGCAGACCATATACGAACACTGAAGCTTTCTTT. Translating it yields CASRPYTNTEAFF.

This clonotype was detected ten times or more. The CDR3 nucleotides read TGTGCCAGCAGTTTATCCCCCAGGGGGAACACTGAAGCTTTCTTT. Translated: CASSLSPRGNTEAFF. The chain joins TRBV27 to TRBJ1-1; the D gene is possibly TRBD1 (6 bases). Germline CDR1 MNHEY, CDR2 SMNVEV (reference sequence). The CDR3 extends over 15 amino acids. V lost 0 bases, J lost 1 base, and 9 bases lay in between.

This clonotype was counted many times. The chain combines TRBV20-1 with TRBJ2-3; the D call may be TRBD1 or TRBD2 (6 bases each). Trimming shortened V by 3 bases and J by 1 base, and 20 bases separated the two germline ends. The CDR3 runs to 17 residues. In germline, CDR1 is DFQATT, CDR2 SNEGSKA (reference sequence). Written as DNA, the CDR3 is TGCAGTGCTAGCGCATTAGTAGGGGGAGGACGCACAGATACGCAGTATTTT. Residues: CSASALVGGGRTDTQYF.

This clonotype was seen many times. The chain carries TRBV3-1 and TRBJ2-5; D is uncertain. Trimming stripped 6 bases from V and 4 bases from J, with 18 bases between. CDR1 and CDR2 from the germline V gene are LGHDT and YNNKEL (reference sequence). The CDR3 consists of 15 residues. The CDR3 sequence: CASSPNPALGETQYF. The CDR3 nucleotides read TGTGCCAGCAGTCCAAACCCGGCTCTGGGAGAGACCCAGTACTTC.

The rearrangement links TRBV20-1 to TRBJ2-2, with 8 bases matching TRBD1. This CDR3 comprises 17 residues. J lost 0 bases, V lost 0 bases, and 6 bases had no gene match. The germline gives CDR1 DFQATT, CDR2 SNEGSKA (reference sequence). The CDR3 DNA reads TGCAGTGCTAGAGATATCTCAGGGGGCGCGAACACCGGGGAGCTGTTTTTT. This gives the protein CSARDISGGANTGELFF.